The T cell receptor beta chain described here comes from a study of CD8 T cells in Susac syndrome. The CDR3 contains 15 residues. Trimming removed 1 base at V and 2 bases at J, with 12 bases between. CDR1 is LNHNV and CDR2 is YYDKDF in the germline V gene (reference sequence). The RNA, about 0.45 to 1 ug, was put through reverse transcription using random hexamers. Each CDR3 protein is one row after TCRdb ran MiXCR on the immunoSEQ multiplex PCR reads. The table has approximately 180,000 distinct CDR3 sequences, approximately 96% seen once. This clonotype originated in a human donor with multiple sclerosis. Sequences were obtained from CD4+ T cells from PBMCs. This chain uses TRBV15 with TRBJ2-7; weak D call: TRBD2 (7 bases). The CDR3: CATSRVGGGTYEQYF. CDR3 in DNA: TGTGCCACCAGCAGAGTGGGAGGGGGGACCTACGAGCAGTACTTC.